This is a list of T cell receptor beta chains from one sample in a study of blood T cell repertoires in COVID-19. The protocol was immunoSEQ multiplex PCR, while the TCRdb copy is restricted to in-frame clones and leaves out a portion. The profile shows approximately 440,000 clones, around 91% of them singletons. Sequencing used PBMCs or T cells enriched from blood (not recorded which). These receptors came from a young man who had recovered from COVID-19. Each CDR3 is given without its conserved first and last residue. A D gene is named only where the DNA matches it firmly.

v_call: TRBV18; d_call: TRBD1; j_call: TRBJ1-6; cdr3_aa: ASSPFGTAYNSPLH
v_call: TRBV2; d_call: NA; j_call: TRBJ1-3; cdr3_aa: ASSFTLDRRGNTIY
v_call: TRBV28; d_call: TRBD1; j_call: TRBJ1-1; cdr3_aa: ASINRGATEAF
v_call: TRBV5-1; d_call: NA; j_call: TRBJ1-1; cdr3_aa: ASSLGRGTEAF
v_call: TRBV2; d_call: NA; j_call: TRBJ1-2; cdr3_aa: ASRGLLGYT
v_call: TRBV19; d_call: NA; j_call: TRBJ1-5; cdr3_aa: ASSNQGTDQPQH
v_call: TRBV2; d_call: TRBD1; j_call: TRBJ1-4; cdr3_aa: ASRGDSTPTNEKLF
v_call: TRBV7-2; d_call: NA; j_call: TRBJ2-1; cdr3_aa: ASSLAGTRALHNEQF
v_call: TRBV19; d_call: TRBD1; j_call: TRBJ1-1; cdr3_aa: ASSMGQGAHTEAF
v_call: TRBV28; d_call: NA; j_call: TRBJ1-1; cdr3_aa: ASRANTEAF
v_call: TRBV5-1; d_call: TRBD1; j_call: TRBJ2-7; cdr3_aa: ASSLEGQGSIEQY
v_call: TRBV2; d_call: NA; j_call: TRBJ1-2; cdr3_aa: ASSHTNSRGYT
v_call: TRBV10-3; d_call: NA; j_call: TRBJ1-2; cdr3_aa: AISPTPYGYT
v_call: TRBV27; d_call: TRBD2; j_call: TRBJ2-7; cdr3_aa: ASSLSLGTIKPEQY
v_call: TRBV9; d_call: NA; j_call: TRBJ1-6; cdr3_aa: ASSVAAAGPNSPLH
v_call: TRBV5-1; d_call: TRBD1; j_call: TRBJ2-7; cdr3_aa: ASSLRGQGAGEQY
v_call: TRBV5-3; d_call: NA; j_call: TRBJ1-1; cdr3_aa: ARSSTPPVAEAF
v_call: TRBV28; d_call: NA; j_call: TRBJ1-2; cdr3_aa: ASSSSGHMNYGYT
v_call: TRBV5-5; d_call: NA; j_call: TRBJ2-5; cdr3_aa: ASSLYSGRETQY
v_call: TRBV9; d_call: NA; j_call: TRBJ1-5; cdr3_aa: ASSKGGSNQPQH
v_call: TRBV19; d_call: NA; j_call: TRBJ1-2; cdr3_aa: ASSIGPGWSNYGYT
v_call: TRBV7-9; d_call: NA; j_call: TRBJ1-5; cdr3_aa: ASSLDSGGDQPQH
v_call: TRBV7-3; d_call: NA; j_call: TRBJ2-3; cdr3_aa: ASSLWSRQGRGTDTQY
v_call: TRBV27; d_call: TRBD2; j_call: TRBJ2-7; cdr3_aa: ASSLSSGGSSYEQY
v_call: TRBV4-2; d_call: NA; j_call: TRBJ1-6; cdr3_aa: ASSQEGAGMGSPLH
v_call: TRBV27; d_call: NA; j_call: TRBJ1-1; cdr3_aa: ASSLSSNRNTEAF
v_call: TRBV19; d_call: TRBD1; j_call: TRBJ1-5; cdr3_aa: ASTRDRDQPQH
v_call: TRBV5-1; d_call: NA; j_call: TRBJ1-6; cdr3_aa: ASSLFTGSSPLH
v_call: TRBV13; d_call: NA; j_call: TRBJ1-4; cdr3_aa: ASSLGGPVSNEKLF
v_call: TRBV2; d_call: NA; j_call: TRBJ2-1; cdr3_aa: ASSKGGASYNEQF
v_call: TRBV7-8; d_call: NA; j_call: TRBJ2-7; cdr3_aa: ASSHGVAFSYEQY
v_call: TRBV28; d_call: TRBD2; j_call: TRBJ2-5; cdr3_aa: ASSFQVAGGQEETQY
v_call: TRBV7-9; d_call: TRBD1; j_call: TRBJ2-4; cdr3_aa: ASSPGTGGKNIQY
v_call: TRBV3-1/TRBV3-2; d_call: TRBD2; j_call: TRBJ2-7; cdr3_aa: ASSQVGASGSPYEQY
v_call: TRBV12-3/TRBV12-4; d_call: NA; j_call: TRBJ1-3; cdr3_aa: ASSLASGNTIY
v_call: TRBV28; d_call: TRBD1; j_call: TRBJ1-2; cdr3_aa: ASSPGTGTLANYGYT
v_call: TRBV10-3; d_call: TRBD1; j_call: TRBJ2-1; cdr3_aa: AISQSTGASYNEQF
v_call: TRBV11-2; d_call: TRBD1; j_call: TRBJ1-1; cdr3_aa: ASSSVAGGNTEAF
v_call: TRBV6-5; d_call: TRBD1; j_call: TRBJ1-1; cdr3_aa: ASSNRQGTTEAF
v_call: TRBV10-1; d_call: NA; j_call: TRBJ2-1; cdr3_aa: ASSERSDIYNEQF